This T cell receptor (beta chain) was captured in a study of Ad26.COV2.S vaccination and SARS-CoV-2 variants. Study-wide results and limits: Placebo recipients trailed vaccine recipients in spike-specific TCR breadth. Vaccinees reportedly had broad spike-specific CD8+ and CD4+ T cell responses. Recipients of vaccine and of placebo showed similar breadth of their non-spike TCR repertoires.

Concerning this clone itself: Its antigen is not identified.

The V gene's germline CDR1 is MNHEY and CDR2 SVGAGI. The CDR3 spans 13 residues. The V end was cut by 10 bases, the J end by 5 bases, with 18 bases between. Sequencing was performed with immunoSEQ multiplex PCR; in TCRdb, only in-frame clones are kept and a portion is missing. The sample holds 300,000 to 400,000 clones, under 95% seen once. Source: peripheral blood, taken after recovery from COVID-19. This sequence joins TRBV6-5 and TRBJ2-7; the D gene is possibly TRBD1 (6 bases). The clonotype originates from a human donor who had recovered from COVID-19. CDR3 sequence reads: CATSTGGLHEQYF. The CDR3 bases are TGTGCCACCTCGACAGGCGGCCTCCACGAGCAGTACTTC.